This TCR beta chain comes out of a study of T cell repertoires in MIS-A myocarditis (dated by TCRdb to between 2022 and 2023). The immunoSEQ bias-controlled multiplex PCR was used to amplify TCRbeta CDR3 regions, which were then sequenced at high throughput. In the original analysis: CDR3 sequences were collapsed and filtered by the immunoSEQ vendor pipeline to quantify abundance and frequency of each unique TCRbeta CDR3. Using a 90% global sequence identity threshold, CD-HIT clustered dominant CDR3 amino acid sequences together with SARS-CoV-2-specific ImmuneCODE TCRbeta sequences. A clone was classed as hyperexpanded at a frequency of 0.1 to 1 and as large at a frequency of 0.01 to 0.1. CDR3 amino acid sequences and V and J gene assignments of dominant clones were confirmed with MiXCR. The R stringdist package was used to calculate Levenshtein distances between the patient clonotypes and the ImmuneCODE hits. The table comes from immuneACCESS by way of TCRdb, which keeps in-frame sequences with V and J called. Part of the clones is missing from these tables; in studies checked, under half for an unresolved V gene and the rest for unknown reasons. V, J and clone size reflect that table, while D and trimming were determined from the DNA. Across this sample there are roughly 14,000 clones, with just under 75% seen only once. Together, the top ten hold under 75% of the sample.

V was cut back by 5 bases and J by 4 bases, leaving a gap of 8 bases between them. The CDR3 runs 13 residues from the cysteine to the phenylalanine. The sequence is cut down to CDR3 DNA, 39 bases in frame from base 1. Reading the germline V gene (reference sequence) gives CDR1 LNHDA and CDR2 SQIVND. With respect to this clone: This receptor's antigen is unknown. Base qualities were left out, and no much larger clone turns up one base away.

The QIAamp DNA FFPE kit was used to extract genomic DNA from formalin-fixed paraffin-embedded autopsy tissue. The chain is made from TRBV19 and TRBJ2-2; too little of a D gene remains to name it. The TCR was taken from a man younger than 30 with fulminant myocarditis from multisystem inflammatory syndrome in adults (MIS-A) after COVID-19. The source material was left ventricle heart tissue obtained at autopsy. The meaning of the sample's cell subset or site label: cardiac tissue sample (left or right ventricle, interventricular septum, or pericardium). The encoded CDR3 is CASSLTGTGELFF. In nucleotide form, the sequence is TGTGCCAGTAGTTTGACCGGCACCGGGGAGCTGTTTTTT.